Sequencing of this TCR beta chain was carried out in a study of post-analysis software for immune sequencing data (dated by TCRdb to between 2015 and 2016). Study-wide context: Disease courses on record covered relapsing-remitting, secondary progressive and progressive-relapsing multiple sclerosis, though some patients had no subtype annotation. The patient repertoires were compared against roughly 12 previously published healthy control repertoires obtained from donors aged roughly 6 to 28 years. A subset of samples was prepared in parallel using single-end sample barcoding, then pooled and co-amplified after Illumina adapter ligation. Results the study describes overall, beyond this receptor: The control group was slightly older than the multiple sclerosis patient group. Patients showed significantly higher frequencies than controls for about 5 TRBV segments, among them TRBV5-6, TRBV5-1 and TRBV20-1. Multiple sclerosis patients had significantly lower normalized Chao1 diversity than controls, a result that suggests substantial peripheral T-cell clonal expansion. When samples were clustered directly using the F measure, samples prepared in the same batch co-clustered strongly, which prompted a batch-effect correction.

With regard to this clonotype: Its antigen remains undetermined. No per-base quality is available; no much larger clone lies one base away.

The library relied on PCR. Sequencing was performed on an Illumina HiSeq 2500. To reduce PCR and sequencing biases, unique molecular identifiers were incorporated into the TCR beta cDNA libraries. Approximately 500,000 cDNA molecules were obtained per 1 to 10 million input T cells, so each molecule approximated one T cell. The same protocol used for the earlier healthy control dataset was applied to prepare and sequence the patient libraries. Within a given batch, samples were prepared together, multiplexed and sequenced on the same HiSeq lane. From the authors' description of their analysis: Raw barcoded reads were processed with MIGEC, discarding single-read molecular identifier groups before consensus assembly and CDR3 extraction. VDJtools was used for post-analysis of the clonotype tables, and diversity was normalized by down-sampling every dataset to the size of the smallest sample. Repertoire overlap clustering matched CDR3 amino acid but not nucleotide sequences to correct batch-related cross-sample contamination. The public reads were reanalyzed by TCRdb: fastp trimming at Q25, MiXCR alignment, in-frame beta chains only. Each record represents a unique CDR3 protein, reported with the most common genes and DNA among its rows. TCRdb, rather than the study authors, made the V and J calls. The sample table lists about 760,000 distinct CDR3 sequences, about 32% of them with a count of one. Jointly, the top ten make up 0.5% to 0.6% of the sample.

To demonstrate the VDJtools post-analysis software, the study profiled TCR beta repertoires from the peripheral blood of some 13 young patients with multiple sclerosis. The multiple sclerosis patients were children and adolescents between about 6 and 16 years of age. The junction carries 8 bases between V and J, which are trimmed by 1 base and 1 base respectively. For CDR1 and CDR2, the germline V gene lists SGHTA and FQGNSA. The CDR3 numbers 15 residues from cysteine through phenylalanine. The read is trimmed to its CDR3 DNA, 45 bases read in frame from base 1. The source is a girl aged 5-17 years with multiple sclerosis. This chain joins TRBV7-2 to TRBJ2-4, with TRBD2 perhaps the D gene, on 6 matching bases. Specimen: blood. Read as DNA, the sequence is TGTGCCAGCAGCTTAGACGGGAGCGCCAAAAACATTCAGTACTTC. Translated, it reads CASSLDGSAKNIQYF.